This T cell receptor (beta chain) was sequenced in a study of shared clonotypes between healthy human individuals. Regarding the study as a whole: Naive subsets usually exceeded memory subsets in estimated richness. Non-shared clonotypes were found to have lower generation probabilities than the clonotypes that were shared by all four of the sorted-subset donors.

The CDR3 contains 14 residues. CDR1 and CDR2 (germline): WSHSY, SAAADI. J lost 7 bases, V lost 8 bases, and 14 bases had no gene match. The protocol was immunoSEQ multiplex PCR, while the TCRdb copy is restricted to in-frame clones and leaves out a portion. Of more than 500,000 clones in the sample, approximately 95% were seen once. Naive CD8 cells lacked CD45RO, underwent positive selection for CCR7 and left out terminally differentiated effector memory CD45RA+ cells. Donation came from healthy HIV-negative adults that had no recent acute infections or vaccinations. As concerns this clone: Its antigen is undetermined.

Sequencing was performed on naive CD8+ T cells sorted from blood. This TCR came from a woman aged 25 to 39 in good health. The chain links TRBV10-2 to TRBJ2-7; 7 positions match TRBD1. In DNA form, the CDR3 reads TGCGCCAGCCGAGGACAGGCCCGTTCGGAGGAGCAGTACTTC. Encoded protein: CASRGQARSEEQYF.